This TCR beta chain was observed in a study of vaccination and CD4 T cells after COVID-19. The wider study: Post-COVID sampling occurred a median around 97 days after diagnosis (range 35 to 161). Cells were stimulated with overlapping spike peptides from SARS-CoV-2, HCoV-NL63, HCoV-OC43 and HCoV-229E. Study results and limitations: Post-infection sampling omitted early timepoints and covered relatively few convalescent patients.

The time point here: late sampling 161 to 241 days after vaccination in a few convalescent patients. Treatment defined: approximately 10-day PBMC culture with coronavirus spike peptide pools or control peptides (ViraFEST assay). CDR3 length: 16 residues. Germline assignment: CDR1 SGHAT and CDR2 FQDESV (reference sequence). V lost 0 bases and J lost 1, with 11 bases in between. Scientists ran DNA taken from cultured CD4+ T cells through the Oncomine TCR Beta short-read assay for sequencing. Researchers extracted genomic DNA from CD4+ T cells that had been cultured. TCRdb redid the calling of the PCR reads with MiXCR, one entry per CDR3 protein. The table has about 17,000 distinct CDR3 sequences, around 50% seen once. Concerning this clonotype: Its antigen remains unknown.

Sequencing was performed on CD4+ T cells from blood, cultured in vitro, taken about 7 months after SARS-CoV-2 vaccination. The chain recombines TRBV11-1 with TRBJ2-3; TRBD2 might be the D (5 bases). The TCR sequence derives from a human donor who had recovered from COVID-19. CDR3 sequence: CASSLAGVWGTDTQYF. CDR3 nucleotides: TGTGCCAGCAGCTTAGCGGGAGTTTGGGGCACAGATACGCAGTATTTT. Supplemented by reference TRBV11-1 and TRBJ2-3, the full variable domain reads EAEVAQSPRYKITEKSQAVAFWCDPISGHATLYWYRQILGQGPELLVQFQDESVVDDSQLPKDRFSAERLKGVDSTLKIQPAELGDSAMYLCASSLAGVWGTDTQYFGPGTRLTVL.